The rows below give T cell receptor beta chains drawn from one sample of a study of early T cells in non-severe SARS-CoV-2 infection. TCRdb re-analysed the 5' RACE reads in MiXCR, keeping a single row per CDR3 protein. The table records approximately 40,000 distinct CDR3 sequences, about a tenth of them present only once. Sequencing was done on a sample of whole blood. Source of these receptors: an adult who was a healthcare worker with PCR-confirmed SARS-CoV-2 infection or an uninfected control (not recorded which). Both conserved end residues are part of each CDR3. The D gene is left open where the match is weak. Clone size is not always given. Where it is, it says once, few, many or a class for expanded clones.

>15|-|TRBJ1-6|few|TRBV9
TGTGCCAGCAGCGTGGGCCGGGACGGAGATTCACCCCTCCACTTT
CASSVGRDGDSPLHF
>15|-|TRBJ2-3|few|TRBV29-1
TGCAGCGTTGAGGGGGCCGGGTCAGACACAGATACGCAGTATTTT
CSVEGAGSDTDTQYF
>13|-|TRBJ2-2|few|TRBV7-7
TGTGCCAGCACTTTAGGGGTAACCGGGGAGCTGTTTTTT
CASTLGVTGELFF
>13|TRBD1|TRBJ2-4|many|TRBV24-1
TGTGCCACCAGTGATTCGGGACAGAACATTCAGTACTTC
CATSDSGQNIQYF
>15|TRBD2|TRBJ2-5|-|TRBV7-2
TGTGCCAGCAGCGAACTAGCGGGGGGGCTCAAGACCCAGTACTTC
CASSELAGGLKTQYF
>12|-|TRBJ2-7|-|TRBV10-3
TGTGCCATTTCGGCGGAAGCCTACGAGCAGTACTTC
CAISAEAYEQYF
>14|-|TRBJ2-5|many|TRBV20-1
TGCAGTGCTAGAGATCTAACTAGCCCCGAGACCCAGTACTTC
CSARDLTSPETQYF
>13|-|TRBJ1-4|few|TRBV30
TGTGCCTGGACGAAGAAGGGTGATGAAAAACTGTTTTTT
CAWTKKGDEKLFF
>12|-|TRBJ1-1|-|TRBV2
TGTGCCAGCAAGGAGGAGAGCACTGAAGCTTTCTTT
CASKEESTEAFF
>12|-|TRBJ1-1|many|TRBV30
TGTGCCTGGGTGCAGGGTTTCACTGAAGCTTTCTTT
CAWVQGFTEAFF
>15|-|TRBJ1-3|many|TRBV21-1
TGTGCCAGCAGCATTTCGGAGTGTTCTGGAAACACCATATATTTT
CASSISECSGNTIYF
>14|-|TRBJ1-6|many|TRBV7-3
TGTGCCAGCAGCTTACCGGGACTGAATTCACCCCTCCACTTT
CASSLPGLNSPLHF
>11|-|TRBJ1-2|-|TRBV5-4
TGTGCCAGCAGCTCAGGGGTTGGCTACACCTTC
CASSSGVGYTF
>16|TRBD2|TRBJ2-5|few|TRBV2
TGTGCCAGCAGAGCGGGTCCTAGCGGGGGTAAAGAGACCCAGTACTTC
CASRAGPSGGKETQYF
>17|-|TRBJ2-1|many|TRBV24-1
TGTGCCACCAGTGGATCCTTTTTTAGCGGAAACTACAATGAGCAGTTCTTC
CATSGSFFSGNYNEQFF
>15|-|TRBJ1-5|-|TRBV20-1
TGCAGTGCTAGAGATTCCCAGGGCCCCAATCAGCCCCAGCATTTT
CSARDSQGPNQPQHF
>16|TRBD1|TRBJ1-2|few|TRBV4-3
TGCGCCAGCAGCCAAGATACCCGGACAGGGAACTATGGCTACACCTTC
CASSQDTRTGNYGYTF
>16|-|TRBJ1-2|many|TRBV18
TGTGCCAGCTCACCAACTCCCGAGGGGCCGGGGGGCGGCTACACCTTC
CASSPTPEGPGGGYTF
>15|-|TRBJ1-4|-|TRBV6-1
TGTGCCAGCAGTGAAGCGTGGGATTCAAATGAAAAACTGTTTTTT
CASSEAWDSNEKLFF
>13|-|TRBJ2-1|many|TRBV14
TGTGCCAGCAGCCAGCAGGCGGCGAGGGAGCAGTTCTTC
CASSQQAAREQFF
>15|-|TRBJ2-5|-|TRBV11-2
TGTGCCAGCAGCTTAGTATGGGGCGATCAAGAGACCCAGTACTTC
CASSLVWGDQETQYF
>15|-|TRBJ2-7|many|TRBV27
TGTGCCAGCAGTTTGGTGCGGACAGATACATACGAGCAGTACTTC
CASSLVRTDTYEQYF
>15|-|TRBJ1-3|few|TRBV12-3/TRBV12-4
TGTGCCAGCAACCTGGGCAGCAACTCTGGAAACACCATATATTTT
CASNLGSNSGNTIYF
>15|-|TRBJ1-1|-|TRBV12-3/TRBV12-4
TGTGCCAGCAGTTTTAACCCCCCGCGGGGTACTGAAGCTTTCTTT
CASSFNPPRGTEAFF
>14|TRBD2|TRBJ2-5|few|TRBV20-1
TGCAGTGCCCTCCATAGCGGGGGTTTCGAGACCCAGTACTTC
CSALHSGGFETQYF
>16|-|TRBJ1-5|few|TRBV5-8
TGTGCCAGCAGCTTTTCACTAGAACGGCCTTATCAGCCCCAGCATTTT
CASSFSLERPYQPQHF
>15|TRBD1|TRBJ2-7|many|TRBV5-5
TGTGCCAGCAGGATAGGACAGGGATGGGCCTACGAGCAGTACTTC
CASRIGQGWAYEQYF
>12|-|TRBJ2-7|few|TRBV29-1
TGCAGCGTTGATGGCGCAAGGGGAGAGCAGTACTTC
CSVDGARGEQYF
>18|-|TRBJ2-5|many|TRBV5-1
TGCGCCAGCAGCTTGGCCCCGACGGGGGGCCCCCTCCAAGAGACCCAGTACTTC
CASSLAPTGGPLQETQYF
>15|-|TRBJ1-2|-|TRBV7-9
TGTGCCAGCAGCTTAGGTCGGGGCTTTGACTATGGCTACACCTTC
CASSLGRGFDYGYTF
>16|-|TRBJ1-5|-|TRBV10-1
TGCGCCAGCAGTGGGCGGGCGGGGATAGAGGATCAGCCCCAGCATTTT
CASSGRAGIEDQPQHF
>11|-|TRBJ2-1|-|TRBV12-3/TRBV12-4
TGTGCCAGCAGTCGCCGGGAGATGGAATTCTTC
CASSRREMEFF
>12|-|TRBJ2-1|-|TRBV7-6
TGTGCCAGCAGCTTAGAAAGTGGACCCAAGATCTTC
CASSLESGPKIF
>11|-|TRBJ2-5|many|TRBV29-1
TGCAGCGGACAAGGACAAGAGACCCAGTACTTC
CSGQGQETQYF
>15|-|TRBJ2-4|many|TRBV27
TGTGCCAGCAGTTTATCGACGATAGCCAAAAACATTCAGTACTTC
CASSLSTIAKNIQYF
>16|TRBD2|TRBJ2-1|many|TRBV7-6
TGTGCCAGCAGCTTACATCCTAGCGGCTTATACAATGAGCAGTTCTTC
CASSLHPSGLYNEQFF
>18|-|TRBJ2-2|few|TRBV4-3
TGCGCCAGCAGCCAAGATGGTGGCGGGGAGCAGAACACCGGGGAGCTGTTTTTT
CASSQDGGGEQNTGELFF
>15|-|TRBJ1-2|many|TRBV19
TGTGCCAGTAGCAAAATCGTCGGGGGTAACTATGGCTACACCTTC
CASSKIVGGNYGYTF
>15|-|TRBJ1-2|few|TRBV12-3/TRBV12-4
TGTGCCAGCAGTTTAGCTGGGGGCGGGTTGTATGGCTACACCTTC
CASSLAGGGLYGYTF
>14|-|TRBJ2-7|few|TRBV29-1
TGCAGCGTTAGAACCCTACAGAGCTCCTACGAGCAGTACTTC
CSVRTLQSSYEQYF
>15|-|TRBJ2-7|many|TRBV7-2
TGTGCCAGCAGCCGGACGGGCCAGACTAGCTACGAGCAGTACTTC
CASSRTGQTSYEQYF
>12|-|TRBJ1-3|many|TRBV6-5
TGTGCCAGCAGGGGCTCTGGAAACACCATATATTTT
CASRGSGNTIYF
>16|-|TRBJ1-1|many|TRBV7-2
TGTGCCAGCAGCCAAAGAACAGGTTTCCTGAACACTGAAGCTTTCTTT
CASSQRTGFLNTEAFF
>16|-|TRBJ2-2|-|TRBV30
TGTGCCTGGGGACCCTGGGTTAGGGCGAACACCGGGGAGCTGTTTTTT
CAWGPWVRANTGELFF
>17|TRBD1|TRBJ1-2|few|TRBV6-2/TRBV6-3
TGTGCCAGCAGTTTCTCAAGACAGGGGGCAGCCCCATATGGCTACACCTTC
CASSFSRQGAAPYGYTF
>15|-|TRBJ2-7|-|TRBV6-2/TRBV6-3
TGTGCCAGCAGTCTCGACGGAGGATGGTCCTACGAGCAGTACTTC
CASSLDGGWSYEQYF
>16|-|TRBJ1-4|-|TRBV12-3/TRBV12-4
TGTGCCAGCTCAGGGACGTATGTTTCAACTAATGAAAAACTGTTTTTT
CASSGTYVSTNEKLFF
>14|TRBD1|TRBJ2-3|-|TRBV27
TGTGCCAGCACCGATAGGACAGGGAGGGATACGCAGTATTTT
CASTDRTGRDTQYF
>11|TRBD1|TRBJ2-7|few|TRBV29-1
TGCAGCGTTTACAGGGGTTACGAGCAGTACTTC
CSVYRGYEQYF
>13|-|TRBJ1-1|few|TRBV6-2/TRBV6-3
TGTGCCACCGATTCCGACAGTACCTCCGGAGCTTTCTTT
CATDSDSTSGAFF
>12|-|TRBJ2-1|many|TRBV29-1
TGCAGCGTTTGGTCCCCTGCAAATGAGCAGTTCTTC
CSVWSPANEQFF